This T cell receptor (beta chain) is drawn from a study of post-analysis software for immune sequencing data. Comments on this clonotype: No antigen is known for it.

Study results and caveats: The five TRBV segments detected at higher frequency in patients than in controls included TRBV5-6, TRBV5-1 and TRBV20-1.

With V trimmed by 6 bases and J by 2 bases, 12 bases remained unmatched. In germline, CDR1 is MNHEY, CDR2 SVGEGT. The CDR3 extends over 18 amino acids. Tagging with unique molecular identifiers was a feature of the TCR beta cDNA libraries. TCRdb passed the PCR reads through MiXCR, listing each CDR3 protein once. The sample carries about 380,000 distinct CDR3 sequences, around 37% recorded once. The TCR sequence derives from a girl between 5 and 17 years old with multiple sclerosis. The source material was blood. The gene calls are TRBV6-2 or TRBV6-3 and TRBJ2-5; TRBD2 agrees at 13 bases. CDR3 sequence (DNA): TGTGCCAGCAGGGTAGGACTAGCGGGGGCCCCTATACAAGAGACCCAGTACTTC. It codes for CASRVGLAGAPIQETQYF.